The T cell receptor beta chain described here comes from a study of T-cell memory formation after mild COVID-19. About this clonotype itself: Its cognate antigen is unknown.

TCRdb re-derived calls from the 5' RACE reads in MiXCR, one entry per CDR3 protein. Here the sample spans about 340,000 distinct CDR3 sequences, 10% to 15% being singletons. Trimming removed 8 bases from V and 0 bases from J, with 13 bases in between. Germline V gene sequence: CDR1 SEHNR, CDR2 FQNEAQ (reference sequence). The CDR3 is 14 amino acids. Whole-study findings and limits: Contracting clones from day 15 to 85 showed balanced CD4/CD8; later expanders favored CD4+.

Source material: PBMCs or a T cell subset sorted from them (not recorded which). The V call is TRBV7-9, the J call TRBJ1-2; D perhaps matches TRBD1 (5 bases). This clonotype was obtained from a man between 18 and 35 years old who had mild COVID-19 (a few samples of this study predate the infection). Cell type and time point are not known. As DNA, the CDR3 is TGTGCCAGCTCCCGGGACGCCGCTAACTATGGCTACACCTTC. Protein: CASSRDAANYGYTF.